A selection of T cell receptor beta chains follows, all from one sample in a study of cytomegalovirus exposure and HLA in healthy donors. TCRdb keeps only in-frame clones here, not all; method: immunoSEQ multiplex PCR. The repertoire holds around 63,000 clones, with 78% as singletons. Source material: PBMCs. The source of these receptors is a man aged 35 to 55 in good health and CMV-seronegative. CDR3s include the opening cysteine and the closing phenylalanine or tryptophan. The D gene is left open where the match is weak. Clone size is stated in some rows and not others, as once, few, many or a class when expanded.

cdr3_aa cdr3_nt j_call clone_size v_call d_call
CATRTGRNTEAFF TGTGCCACAAGGACAGGGAGAAACACTGAAGCTTTCTTT TRBJ1-1 . TRBV2 TRBD1
CASSGLGAGAYNEQFF TGTGCCAGCAGTGGACTCGGAGCGGGGGCCTACAATGAGCAGTTCTTC TRBJ2-1 once TRBV2 TRBD2
CASSPGTSGSPYEQYF TGTGCCAGCAGCCCGGGGACTAGCGGGAGCCCCTACGAGCAGTACTTC TRBJ2-7 . TRBV5-4 TRBD2
CASSNRGWEKLFF TGTGCCAGCAGTAACAGGGGGTGGGAAAAACTGTTTTTT TRBJ1-4 . TRBV6-5 TRBD1
CASSPRWGEGEQYF TGTGCCAGCAGTCCTCGTTGGGGGGAGGGCGAGCAGTACTTC TRBJ2-7 few TRBV28 TRBD2
CASSEARAGAGEQYF TGTGCCAGCAGTGAAGCCCGAGCGGGAGCTGGGGAGCAGTACTTC TRBJ2-7 . TRBV6-1 TRBD2
CASSQGSHNEQFF TGTGCCAGCAGCCAAGGCAGTCACAATGAGCAGTTCTTC TRBJ2-1 . TRBV14 .
CASSGQGDYEQYF TGTGCCAGTAGTGGCCAGGGGGACTACGAGCAGTACTTC TRBJ2-7 . TRBV19 TRBD1
CAWSSPGLAKTQYF TGTGCCTGGAGTAGCCCGGGACTAGCGAAGACCCAGTACTTC TRBJ2-5 . TRBV30 TRBD2
CASSTTGPGTPLHF TGTGCCAGTAGTACTACAGGCCCAGGGACACCCCTCCACTTT TRBJ1-6 . TRBV19 .
CASSLRIRTDTQYF TGTGCCAGCAGCTTGCGTATCCGCACAGATACGCAGTATTTT TRBJ2-3 . TRBV5-5 .
CASSPTSGQETQYF TGTGCCAGCAGTCCGACTAGCGGGCAAGAGACCCAGTACTTC TRBJ2-5 . TRBV4-2 TRBD2
CASSLPGQLEKLFF TGTGCCAGCAGCTTGCCGGGACAGCTTGAAAAACTGTTTTTT TRBJ1-4 few TRBV7-8 TRBD1
CASSLPTSGGAYEQFF TGTGCCAGCAGTTTACCCACTAGCGGGGGGGCCTATGAGCAGTTCTTC TRBJ2-1 once TRBV27 TRBD2
CAISEANSPRINEQFF TGTGCCATCAGTGAGGCCAACAGCCCCCGAATCAATGAGCAGTTCTTC TRBJ2-1 few TRBV10-3 .
CASSESGGIGDTQYF TGCGCCAGCAGTGAGTCGGGAGGGATAGGAGATACGCAGTATTTT TRBJ2-3 . TRBV10-1 TRBD2
CARDSPCYYGYTF TGCGCCAGAGACAGCCCTTGTTACTATGGCTACACCTTC TRBJ1-2 . TRBV10-1 .
CATSTGDRAIHEQYF TGTGCCACCAGCACCGGGGACAGGGCGATCCACGAGCAGTACTTC TRBJ2-7 . TRBV15 TRBD1
CASSPRRDRGQNEQFF TGTGCCAGCAGCCCACGCCGGGACAGGGGACAAAATGAGCAGTTCTTC TRBJ2-1 few TRBV9 TRBD1
CASSHRRTGGNTEAFF TGTGCCAGCAGTCACCGAAGGACAGGGGGGAACACTGAAGCTTTCTTT TRBJ1-1 . TRBV27 TRBD1
CASSRSPGVENYGYTF TGCGCCAGCAGCCGCTCGCCGGGGGTAGAAAACTATGGCTACACCTTC TRBJ1-2 . TRBV5-1 .
CASSATGGSYEQYF TGTGCCAGCAGCGCGACAGGGGGTTCCTACGAGCAGTACTTC TRBJ2-7 . TRBV4-2 TRBD1
CASSQLAGQGAETQYF TGTGCCAGCAGCCAGTTGGCGGGACAGGGGGCAGAGACCCAGTACTTC TRBJ2-5 . TRBV4-2 TRBD1
CASSATGGSDTQYF TGTGCCAGCAGTGCGACAGGAGGATCAGATACGCAGTATTTT TRBJ2-3 . TRBV2 .
CASSISGGSYNEQFF TGTGCCAGCAGTATCAGCGGGGGCTCCTACAATGAGCAGTTCTTC TRBJ2-1 . TRBV6-4 TRBD2
CASSSQGTGNTGELFF TGCGCCAGCAGCTCTCAAGGGACAGGGAACACCGGGGAGCTGTTTTTT TRBJ2-2 . TRBV5-1 TRBD1
CASSPPWGLETQYF TGTGCCAGCAGCCCCCCTTGGGGGCTGGAGACCCAGTACTTC TRBJ2-5 . TRBV5-5 .
CASSSTSGGWNEQFF TGTGCCAGCTCTTCGACTAGCGGGGGGTGGAATGAGCAGTTCTTC TRBJ2-1 . TRBV9 TRBD2
CASSYAGGTDTQYF TGTGCCAGCAGTTATGCGGGGGGGACGGATACGCAGTATTTT TRBJ2-3 once TRBV6-5 TRBD2
CASSERGSYTEAFF TGTGCCAGCAGTGAACGGGGAAGCTACACTGAAGCTTTCTTT TRBJ1-1 few TRBV2 .
CASSLKTVAKNIQYF TGTGCCAGCAGTTTAAAGACAGTAGCCAAAAACATTCAGTACTTC TRBJ2-4 . TRBV28 .
CASRLAGEAYNEQFF TGTGCCAGCAGACTAGCGGGAGAAGCATACAATGAGCAGTTCTTC TRBJ2-1 . TRBV2 TRBD2
CSAGSLNYGYTF TGTTCCGCGGGGTCCCTAAACTATGGCTACACCTTC TRBJ1-2 . TRBV7-9 .
CAISVGTGDTEAFF TGTGCCATCAGTGTAGGGACAGGGGACACTGAAGCTTTCTTT TRBJ1-1 few TRBV10-3 TRBD1
CASSLVVFPDTQYF TGTGCCAGCAGCTTAGTAGTCTTCCCAGATACGCAGTATTTT TRBJ2-3 . TRBV7-2 .
CASSPEGQETQYF TGTGCCAGCAGCCCCGAGGGTCAAGAGACCCAGTACTTC TRBJ2-5 . TRBV7-9 .
CSSSLRVERRVTDTQYF TGTTCCAGCAGCCTTCGTGTAGAGCGGAGGGTCACAGATACGCAGTATTTT TRBJ2-3 . TRBV7-9 .
CASSPVVSGTDTQYF TGTGCCAGCAGTCCAGTCGTTAGCGGCACAGATACGCAGTATTTT TRBJ2-3 once TRBV27 .
CASGKGQGEVETQYF TGTGCTAGTGGGAAGGGACAGGGGGAGGTAGAGACCCAGTACTTC TRBJ2-5 . TRBV12-5 TRBD1
CASSLTLWGTDTQYF TGTGCCAGCAGCTTGACTCTTTGGGGCACAGATACGCAGTATTTT TRBJ2-3 once TRBV11-2 .
CAWSVPAGDPGELFF TGTGCCTGGAGTGTACCCGCGGGAGATCCCGGGGAGCTGTTTTTT TRBJ2-2 . TRBV30 TRBD2
CASSLGQGRVNTEAFF TGTGCCAGCAGCTTAGGCCAGGGGAGGGTGAACACTGAAGCTTTCTTT TRBJ1-1 . TRBV7-6 .
CASSPGTVSSYEQYF TGTGCCAGCAGCCCCGGGACAGTGAGCTCCTACGAGCAGTACTTC TRBJ2-7 . TRBV5-4 TRBD1
CAISAPGRGGSVGYEQYF TGTGCCATCAGTGCGCCGGGCAGAGGAGGCTCCGTGGGGTACGAGCAGTACTTC TRBJ2-7 . TRBV10-3 .
CASTGSGRPDSQYF TGTGCCAGCACGGGTAGTGGGAGGCCAGACTCGCAGTATTTT TRBJ2-3 . TRBV2 .
CASRGGTSGNPGELFF TGTGCCAGCAGGGGAGGGACTAGCGGCAACCCCGGGGAGCTGTTTTTT TRBJ2-2 few TRBV2 TRBD2
CASSLFENIQYF TGTGCCAGCAGCTTGTTCGAAAACATTCAGTACTTC TRBJ2-4 . TRBV5-6 .
CASSALTGQSEQYF TGTGCCAGCAGTGCCTTGACAGGGCAGAGCGAGCAGTACTTC TRBJ2-7 few TRBV6-6 TRBD1
CASSISGGARETQYF TGTGCCAGCAGCATTAGCGGGGGGGCCCGGGAGACCCAGTACTTC TRBJ2-5 . TRBV7-8 TRBD2
CATPKGQGAENEQFF TGTGCCACCCCAAAGGGACAGGGGGCGGAAAATGAGCAGTTCTTC TRBJ2-1 . TRBV7-9 TRBD1
CASSSVRGASTGYTF TGTGCCAGCAGCTCGGTTCGTGGGGCATCCACTGGCTACACCTTC TRBJ1-2 . TRBV11-2 .
CAITSHPLTDTQYF TGTGCCATAACTAGCCACCCTCTGACAGATACGCAGTATTTT TRBJ2-3 few TRBV28 .
CASSLVGGADTQYF TGTGCCAGCAGCTTAGTTGGGGGGGCAGATACGCAGTATTTT TRBJ2-3 few TRBV11-2 TRBD2
CASSLGAGSQYF TGTGCCAGCAGCTTAGGTGCCGGGTCCCAGTACTTC TRBJ2-5 . TRBV7-2 .